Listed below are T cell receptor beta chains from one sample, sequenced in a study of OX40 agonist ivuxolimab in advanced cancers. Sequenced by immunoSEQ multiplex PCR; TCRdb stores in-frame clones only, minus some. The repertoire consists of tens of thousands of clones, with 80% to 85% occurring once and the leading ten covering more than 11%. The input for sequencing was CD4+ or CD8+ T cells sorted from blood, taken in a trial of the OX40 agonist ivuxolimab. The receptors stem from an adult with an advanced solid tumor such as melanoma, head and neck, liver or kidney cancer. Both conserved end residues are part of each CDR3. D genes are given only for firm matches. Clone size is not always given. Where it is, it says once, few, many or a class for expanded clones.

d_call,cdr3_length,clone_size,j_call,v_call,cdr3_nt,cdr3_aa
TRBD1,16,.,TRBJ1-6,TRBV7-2,TGTGCCAGCAGACCTGGGACAGGGGGATCAAATTCACCCCTCCACTTT,CASRPGTGGSNSPLHF
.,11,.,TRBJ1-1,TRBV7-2,TGTGCCATATCAGGGGTCACTGAAGCTTTCTTT,CAISGVTEAFF
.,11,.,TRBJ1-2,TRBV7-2,TGTGCCAGCGTGGGCCCGGCTGGCTACACCTTC,CASVGPAGYTF
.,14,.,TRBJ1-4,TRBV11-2,TGTGCCAGCAGCTTCAGGGCAGTGAATGAAAAACTGTTTTTT,CASSFRAVNEKLFF
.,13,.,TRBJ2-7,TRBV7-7,TGTGCCAGCAGACCGGGAGAAAGCTACGAGCAGTACTTC,CASRPGESYEQYF
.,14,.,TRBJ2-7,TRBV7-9,TGTGCCAGCAGCAATCAGGGGGGAAGGAACGAGCAGTACTTC,CASSNQGGRNEQYF
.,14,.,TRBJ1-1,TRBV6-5,TGTGCCAGCAGTTACGGGGTGTGGAACACTGAAGCTTTCTTT,CASSYGVWNTEAFF
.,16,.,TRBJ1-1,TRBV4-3,TGCGCCAGCAGCCAAAACACGGGACGGATGAACACTGAAGCTTTCTTT,CASSQNTGRMNTEAFF
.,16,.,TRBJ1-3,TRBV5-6,TGTGCCAGCAACCTGTGGCTGGGGGGTACTGGAAACACCATATATTTT,CASNLWLGGTGNTIYF
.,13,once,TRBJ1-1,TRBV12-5,TGTGCTAGTTCCTCAGGGGTTGACATTGAAGCTTTCTTT,CASSSGVDIEAFF
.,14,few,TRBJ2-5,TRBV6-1,TGTGCCAGCAGTGAGATACAGGGAGAAGAGACCCAGTACTTC,CASSEIQGEETQYF
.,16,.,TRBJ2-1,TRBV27,TGTGCCAGCAGCAAAGGCGGGGGCCCCTCCTACAATGAGCAGTTCTTC,CASSKGGGPSYNEQFF
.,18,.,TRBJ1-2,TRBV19,TGTGCCAGTAGTATTTGGGGGCGAGGCCCGCGGAGGTCTTATGGCTACACCTTC,CASSIWGRGPRRSYGYTF
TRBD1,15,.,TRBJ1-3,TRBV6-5,TGTGCCAGCAGTTGGACAGGGGGACGAGGAAACACCATATATTTT,CASSWTGGRGNTIYF
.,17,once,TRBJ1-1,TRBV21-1,TGTGCCAGCTATTATGAAGGGGCCGACACCATGAACACTGAAGCTTTCTTT,CASYYEGADTMNTEAFF
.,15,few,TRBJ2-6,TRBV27,TGTGCCAGCAGAGAAGACAGTTCTGGGGCCAACGTCCTGACTTTC,CASREDSSGANVLTF
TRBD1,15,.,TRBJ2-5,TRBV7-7,TGTGCCAGCAGCTCGACAGGGGGACCACAAGAGACCCAGTACTTC,CASSSTGGPQETQYF
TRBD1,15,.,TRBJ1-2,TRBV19,TGTGCCAGTAGTATATCCGGGACAGGGAACTATGGCTACACCTTC,CASSISGTGNYGYTF
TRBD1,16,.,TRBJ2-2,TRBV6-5,TGTGCCAGCAGTTTACCGGGACAGGGAGGTCCCGGGGAGCTGTTTTTT,CASSLPGQGGPGELFF
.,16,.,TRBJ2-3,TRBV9,TGTGCCAGCAGCGTAAAACTCGCGGGGGCCGTAGATACGCAGTATTTT,CASSVKLAGAVDTQYF
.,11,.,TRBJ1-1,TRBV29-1,TGCAGCGTTGGAGGTGGGGGTGAAGCTTTCTTT,CSVGGGGEAFF
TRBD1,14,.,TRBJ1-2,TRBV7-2,TGTGCCAGCAGCATCGGGGACAGCGGGAGGGGCTACACCTTC,CASSIGDSGRGYTF
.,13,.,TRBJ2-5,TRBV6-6,TGTGCCAGCAGTGAGGGACTTCAAGAGACCCAGTACTTC,CASSEGLQETQYF
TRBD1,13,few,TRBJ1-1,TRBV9,TGTGCCAGCAGTAACAGGGGCCGCACTGAAGCTTTCTTT,CASSNRGRTEAFF
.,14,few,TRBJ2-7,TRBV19,TGTGCCAGTAGTATCGCAGGGGCCAACTACGAGCAGTACTTC,CASSIAGANYEQYF
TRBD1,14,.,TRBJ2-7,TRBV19,TGTGCCAGTAGTATGGGACAGGGCTCCTACGAGCAGTACTTC,CASSMGQGSYEQYF
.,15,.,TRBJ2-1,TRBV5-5,TGTGCCAGCAGCTTCGTACCAAGCTCCTACAATGAGCAGTTCTTC,CASSFVPSSYNEQFF
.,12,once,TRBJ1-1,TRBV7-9,TGTGCCAGCAGCGGGAGATGGGGTGAAGCTTTCTTT,CASSGRWGEAFF
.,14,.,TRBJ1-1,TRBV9,TGTGCCAGCAGCTCCCGAAGGGCGGGGACTGAAGCTTTCTTT,CASSSRRAGTEAFF
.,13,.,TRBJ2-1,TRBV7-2,TGTGCCAGCAGCCCCAATGGACGGGGGCGGGAGATCTTC,CASSPNGRGREIF
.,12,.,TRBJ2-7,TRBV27,TGTGCCAGCCGGGACCTCTCCTACGAGCAGTACTTC,CASRDLSYEQYF
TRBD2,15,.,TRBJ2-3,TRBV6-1,TGTGCCAGCAGTGTAGTAGCGGGACGCACAGATACGCAGTATTTT,CASSVVAGRTDTQYF
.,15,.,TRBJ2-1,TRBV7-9,TGTGCCAGCAGCCCTGCGAGACTTTCGATCTATGAGCAGTTCTTC,CASSPARLSIYEQFF
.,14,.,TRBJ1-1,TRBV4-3,TGCGCCAGCAGCCAAGGGGGAGAGAACACTGAAGCTTTCTTT,CASSQGGENTEAFF
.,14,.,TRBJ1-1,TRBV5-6,TGTGCCAGCAGATCGGTGGGAGGAAACACTGAAGCTTTCTTT,CASRSVGGNTEAFF
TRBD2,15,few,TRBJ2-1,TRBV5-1,TGCGCCAGCAGCTTTAGCGGGGCTACTTACAATGAGCAGTTCTTC,CASSFSGATYNEQFF
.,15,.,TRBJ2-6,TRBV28,TGTGCCAGCAGTTTATGGGGGGCTGGGGCCAACGTCCTGACTTTC,CASSLWGAGANVLTF
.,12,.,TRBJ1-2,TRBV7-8,TGTGCCAGCAGCCCCGAGGGAGGTGGCTACACCTTC,CASSPEGGGYTF
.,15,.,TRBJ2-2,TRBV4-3,TGCGCCAGCAGCCCCCTACTAGCGAACACCGGGGAGCTGTTTTTT,CASSPLLANTGELFF
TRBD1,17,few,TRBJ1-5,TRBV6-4,TGTGCCAGCAGTGACCCGCTGGGACAGGGGAGAACACAGCCCCAGCATTTT,CASSDPLGQGRTQPQHF
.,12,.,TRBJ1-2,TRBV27,TGTGCCAGCAGCATGACAGGACATGGCTACACCTTC,CASSMTGHGYTF
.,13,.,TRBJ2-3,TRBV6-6,TGTGCCAGCAGTCAGACAGACACAGATACGCAGTATTTT,CASSQTDTDTQYF
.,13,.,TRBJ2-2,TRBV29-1,TGCAGCGTTGGGGGGGTGAACACCGGGGAGCTGTTTTTT,CSVGGVNTGELFF